This TCR beta chain emerged from a study of identifying expanded T cells in peripheral blood. Healthy donors had no documented immune events, such as infections, while sampled. Germline CDR1 reads MNHNS; CDR2 reads SASEGT. The CDR3 runs 14 residues. Trimming removed 8 bases from V and 6 bases from J, with 16 bases in between. TCRdb keeps only in-frame clones here, not all; method: immunoSEQ multiplex PCR. The data hold approximately 80,000 clones, with 80% to 90% observed a single time. The sample taken for sequencing was blood. This sequence was found in a person aged 18 to 70 in good health. V and J are TRBV6-1 and TRBJ1-4; tentatively, D is TRBD1 (5 bases). The CDR3 is CASGAVRDHEKLFF. CDR3 DNA sequence: TGTGCCAGCGGAGCGGTACGGGACCATGAAAAACTGTTTTTT.